Listed below are T cell receptor beta chains from one sample, sequenced in a study of shared clonotypes between healthy human individuals. The assay was immunoSEQ multiplex PCR, and TCRdb's table has in-frame clones only and misses some. The sample contains 950,000 to 1,300,000 clones, about 70% of which appear only once. Sequences were obtained from memory CD4+ T cells sorted from blood. The receptors shown here come from a man aged 18 to 30 in good health. CDR3s include the opening cysteine and the closing phenylalanine or tryptophan. The order of the fields is clone size, V gene, D gene, J gene, CDR3 DNA, CDR3 protein. D genes are given only for firm matches. The size field is filled for only some rows; it gives once, few, many or a size class.

size: .
V: TRBV21-1
D: .
J: TRBJ2-3
DNA: TGTGCCAGCAGCGGACTAGCGGGCACAGATACGCAGTATTTT
CDR3: CASSGLAGTDTQYF

size: .
V: TRBV30
D: .
J: TRBJ2-1
DNA: TGTGCCTGCGTGGGTAAGCTGGTCTATGAGCAGTTCTTC
CDR3: CACVGKLVYEQFF

size: .
V: TRBV5-1
D: .
J: TRBJ2-7
DNA: TGCGCCAGCAGCTTGAACCCAACCTACGAGCAGTACTTC
CDR3: CASSLNPTYEQYF

size: .
V: TRBV18
D: TRBD1
J: TRBJ2-5
DNA: TGTGCCAGCTCACCAATACAGGGGTTCGGAGAGACCCAGTACTTC
CDR3: CASSPIQGFGETQYF

size: .
V: TRBV19
D: .
J: TRBJ1-6
DNA: TGTGCCAGTAGGAGACAGGATGGTAATTCACCCCTCCACTTT
CDR3: CASRRQDGNSPLHF

size: .
V: TRBV11-3
D: TRBD2
J: TRBJ2-7
DNA: TGTGCCAGCAGCTTTGGACTAGCGGGGGGGCCACACCCCTACGAGCAGTACTTC
CDR3: CASSFGLAGGPHPYEQYF

size: .
V: TRBV13
D: TRBD2
J: TRBJ2-3
DNA: TGTGCCAGCAGCCGACTAGCGGGGGCTAGCACAGATACGCAGTATTTT
CDR3: CASSRLAGASTDTQYF

size: .
V: TRBV7-2
D: TRBD2
J: TRBJ2-7
DNA: TGTGCCAGCAGCTTATTTTTGGGAGGGCCTAATGAGCAGTACTTC
CDR3: CASSLFLGGPNEQYF

size: few
V: TRBV9
D: .
J: TRBJ1-1
DNA: TGTGCCAGCAGCGCCTCAACAGGGATGAACACTGAAGCTTTCTTT
CDR3: CASSASTGMNTEAFF

size: .
V: TRBV4-1
D: .
J: TRBJ2-3
DNA: TGCGCCAGCAGCCGTTCCTCGGTGGACTTGGACTGGCGCACAGATACGCAGTATTTT
CDR3: CASSRSSVDLDWRTDTQYF

size: .
V: TRBV5-1
D: TRBD2
J: TRBJ2-1
DNA: TGCGCCAGCAGCGAAACTAGCGCCAATGAGCAGTTCTTC
CDR3: CASSETSANEQFF

size: .
V: TRBV6-1
D: TRBD2
J: TRBJ2-3
DNA: TGTGCCAGCAGTGAATTCCCTGGACTAGCGGGTACGCAGTATTTT
CDR3: CASSEFPGLAGTQYF

size: .
V: TRBV19
D: .
J: TRBJ1-1
DNA: TGTGCCAGTAGTTCTGATTGGGGAAGGGAGAACACTGAAGCTTTCTTT
CDR3: CASSSDWGRENTEAFF

size: .
V: TRBV11-2
D: TRBD1
J: TRBJ2-2
DNA: TGTGCCAGCAGCCCAATACCGGGACAGGGTCTTGTCGGGGAGCTGTTTTTT
CDR3: CASSPIPGQGLVGELFF

size: .
V: TRBV9
D: .
J: TRBJ1-1
DNA: TGTGCCAGCAGCGTAGCGGCAGTCCAGAACACTGAAGCTTTCTTT
CDR3: CASSVAAVQNTEAFF

size: .
V: TRBV7-2
D: TRBD1
J: TRBJ1-6
DNA: TGTGCCAGCAGCCCAAGGACAGGGGGGAGTTCACCCCTCCACTTT
CDR3: CASSPRTGGSSPLHF

size: .
V: TRBV6-5
D: TRBD1
J: TRBJ1-2
DNA: TGTGCCAGCAGTAGGACAGGGCCCACCTATGGCTACACCTTC
CDR3: CASSRTGPTYGYTF

size: .
V: TRBV2
D: .
J: TRBJ1-5
DNA: TGTGCCAGCAGAGCACGGGGAGGGAATCAGCCCCAGCATTTT
CDR3: CASRARGGNQPQHF

size: .
V: TRBV7-2
D: TRBD2
J: TRBJ2-7
DNA: TGTGCCAGCAGCTTAGGCCTAGCGGCCTACGAGCAGTACTTC
CDR3: CASSLGLAAYEQYF

size: .
V: TRBV7-3
D: TRBD1
J: TRBJ2-5
DNA: TGTGCCAGCAGCCCTACAGGGGACCGCCTGGAGACCCAGTACTTC
CDR3: CASSPTGDRLETQYF

size: few
V: TRBV5-8
D: .
J: TRBJ2-7
DNA: TGTGCCAGCAGCTTGAGTTTTTGGAGTTCCTCCTACGAGCAGTACTTC
CDR3: CASSLSFWSSSYEQYF

size: .
V: TRBV12-5
D: .
J: TRBJ1-2
DNA: TGTGCTAGTGGTTCGGCGGCTCACTCCACCTTC
CDR3: CASGSAAHSTF